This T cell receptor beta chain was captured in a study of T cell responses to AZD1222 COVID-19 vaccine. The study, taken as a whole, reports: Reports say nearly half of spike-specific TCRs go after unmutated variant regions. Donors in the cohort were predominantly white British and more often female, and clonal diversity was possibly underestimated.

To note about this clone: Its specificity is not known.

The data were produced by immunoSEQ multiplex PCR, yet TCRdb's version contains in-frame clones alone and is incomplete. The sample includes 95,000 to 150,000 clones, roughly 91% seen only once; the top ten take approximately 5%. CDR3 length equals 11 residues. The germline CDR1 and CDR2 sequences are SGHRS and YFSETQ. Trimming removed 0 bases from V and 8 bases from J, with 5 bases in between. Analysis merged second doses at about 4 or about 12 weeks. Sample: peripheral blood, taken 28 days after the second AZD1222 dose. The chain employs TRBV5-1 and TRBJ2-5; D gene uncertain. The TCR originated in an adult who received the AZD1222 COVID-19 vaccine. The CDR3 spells CASSLGATQYF. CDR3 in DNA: TGCGCCAGCAGCTTGGGCGCCACCCAGTACTTC.